The 23 T cell receptor beta chains given below trace back to one sample, sequenced in a study of graft-versus-host responses after intestinal transplantation. No antigens are known for them. This table comes from immunoSEQ multiplex PCR, and its TCRdb copy is limited to in-frame clones, with some not included. The sample includes 85,000 to 90,000 clones, about four fifths of them seen just once. This sample comprised unstimulated CD8+ T cells sorted from spleen or lymph node cells, obtained before intestinal transplant. The receptors were sampled from a human donor who received an intestinal transplant.

The chain uses TRBV27 and TRBJ1-5; no firm D call. The CDR3 is made up of 16 amino acids. Germline loops: CDR1 MNHEY, CDR2 SMNVEV (reference sequence). The V end lost 4 bases, the J end lost 4 bases, and 17 bases lay between the germline ends. In DNA, the CDR3 is TGTGCCAGCAGTTCCGGGAGACCTTATGGGAATCAGCCCCAGCATTTT. Its protein is CASSSGRPYGNQPQHF.

This clone has a handful of counts. The chain links TRBV19 to TRBJ1-1; D gene unclear. The CDR3 is made up of 11 amino acids. Trimming took off 5 bases at V and 3 bases at J, with 4 bases between the two ends. The germline V gene encodes CDR1 LNHDA and CDR2 SQIVND (reference sequence). The DNA for the CDR3 is TGTGCCAGTAGTGTGGACACTGAAGCTTTCTTT. This encodes CASSVDTEAFF.

This clone has only a few counts. This chain's CDR3 is CASSESGTGGEKLFF. CDR3 nucleotide sequence: TGTGCCAGCAGCGAATCCGGGACAGGGGGTGAAAAACTGTTTTTT. The chain couples TRBV9 to TRBJ1-4; 11 positions agree with TRBD1. This CDR3 spans 15 amino acids. V trimming: 3 bases; J trimming: 7 bases; junction bases outside the gene matches: 5. CDR1 SGDLS and CDR2 YYNGEE come from the germline V gene.

This clone was detected once. The rearrangement uses TRBV9 and TRBJ2-3; 10 bases line up with TRBD2. The CDR3 is 16 residues long. The junction had 6 bases not matched to a gene; V was cut back by 4 bases and J by 1 base. Germline CDR1 and CDR2: SGDLS and YYNGEE. The CDR3 DNA follows: TGTGCCAGCAGCTTCTCCGGACTAGCGGGCACAGATACGCAGTATTTT. This sequence encodes CASSFSGLAGTDTQYF. The whole variable domain, filled in from reference TRBV9 and TRBJ2-3, reads DSGVTQTPKHLITATGQRVTLRCSPRSGDLSVYWYQQSLDQGLQFLIQYYNGEERAKGNILERFSAQQFPDLHSELNLSSLELGDSALYFCASSFSGLAGTDTQYFGPGTRLTVL.

The chain's CDR3 is CASSFTSGSYEQYF. The CDR3 nucleotides are TGTGCCAGCAGCTTTACTAGCGGTTCCTACGAGCAGTACTTC. The chain recombines TRBV11-1 with TRBJ2-7; 8 bases are shared with TRBD2. The V and J ends lost 3 bases and 1 base, in that order; junction bases with no gene match: 2. The CDR3 consists of 14 residues. Germline V lookup: CDR1 SGHAT, CDR2 FQDESV (reference sequence).

V usage is TRBV5-4 and J usage is TRBJ1-2; 7 bases match TRBD1. Germline CDR1 is SGHNT and CDR2 is YYREEE (reference sequence). V was clipped by 2 bases and J by 8 bases; unmatched bases: 3. The CDR3 has 12 residues. The CDR3 loop reads CASSLDRVGYTF. The DNA of the CDR3 is TGTGCCAGCAGCTTAGACAGGGTCGGCTACACCTTC.

CDR3 residues: CASSDWRTGVETQYF. CDR3 DNA sequence: TGTGCCAGCAGTGACTGGAGGACAGGGGTGGAGACCCAGTACTTC. This sequence joins TRBV2 and TRBJ2-5, with TRBD1 identical over 9 bases. Germline V CDR1 and CDR2: SNHLY, FYNNEI. The CDR3 runs 15 residues. The V segment lost 3 bases and the J segment 5 bases; nucleotides outside the gene matches: 7.

The V gene is TRBV5-4, the J gene TRBJ1-1, with a possible D match to TRBD1 (6 bases). V lost 4 bases and J 2 bases, leaving 12 bases between the germline ends. CDR1 SGHNT and CDR2 YYREEE come from the germline V gene (reference sequence). The CDR3 covers 14 residues. The CDR3 DNA follows: TGTGCCAGCAGCCCTAGGACAGTTAACACTGAAGCTTTCTTT. Its protein product is CASSPRTVNTEAFF.

V usage is TRBV5-1 and J usage is TRBJ2-1; 12 bases map to TRBD2. The CDR3 length is 16 residues. CDR1 and CDR2 from the germline V gene are SGHRS and YFSETQ. V was clipped by 3 bases and J by 7 bases; unmatched bases: 8. The CDR3 DNA follows: TGCGCCAGCAGCTGGCTTACTAGCGGGGGGAGGAATGAGCAGTTCTTC. This sequence encodes CASSWLTSGGRNEQFF.

The genes are TRBV4-1 and TRBJ2-5; 9 bases match TRBD2. The DNA end lines up better with TRBJ2-7; the J call may be wrong. The CDR3 covers 16 residues. Per germline, CDR1 MGHRA and CDR2 YSYEKL. CDR3 amino acids: CASSQGNAGGRYEQYF. CDR3 bases: TGCGCCAGCAGCCAAGGAAATGCGGGAGGGCGCTACGAGCAGTACTTC.

This clone has only a few counts. The V and J genes are TRBV6-1 and TRBJ2-3; D unresolved. V was shortened by 2 bases and J by 6 bases, with 6 bases between the two germline ends. The CDR3 totals 12 residues. Germline lookup yields CDR1 MNHNS and CDR2 SASEGT. As DNA, the CDR3 is TGTGCCAGCAGTGAATACGCCGATACGCAGTATTTT. Its translation is CASSEYADTQYF.

The chain couples TRBV11-2 to TRBJ2-1; TRBD2 agrees at 7 bases. Germline values: CDR1 SGHAT, CDR2 FQNNGV. The V gene end was trimmed by 4 bases and the J gene end by 4 bases; junction bases not matched to a gene: 16. The CDR3 is 18 amino acids. DNA for the CDR3: TGTGCCAGCAGCTCCATAGATCCCGGGACTACAAAGTACAATGAGCAGTTCTTC. This sequence encodes CASSSIDPGTTKYNEQFF.

The CDR3 DNA reads as TGTGCCAGCAGTGCCGAAGCGGGGGGGCTTCAAGATACGCAGTATTTT. Protein product: CASSAEAGGLQDTQYF. The V and J genes are TRBV25-1 and TRBJ2-3; 10 positions match TRBD2. V lost 4 bases to trimming and J lost 5 bases; unmatched junction nucleotides: 9. This CDR3 comprises 16 residues. Germline-derived CDR1 and CDR2 are MGHDK and SYGVNS.

This chain links TRBV18 with TRBJ1-1; D is ambiguous. The germline V and J ends were trimmed by 4 bases and 5 bases, with 11 bases remaining between them. Germline lookup yields CDR1 KGHSH and CDR2 LQKENI. This CDR3 spans 13 amino acids. The CDR3 nucleotides read TGTGCCAGCTCACGGGCAGGTAGAACTGAAGCTTTCTTT. Translating it yields CASSRAGRTEAFF.

The J gene is TRBJ1-4, the V gene TRBV6-5; D not resolved. The V and J ends lost 2 bases and 0 bases respectively, with 10 bases between them. Germline V gene data show CDR1 as MNHEY and CDR2 as SVGAGI. This CDR3 is built from 16 residues. The CDR3 loop reads CASSYGVGTTNEKLFF. As DNA, the CDR3 is TGTGCCAGCAGTTACGGGGTGGGAACAACTAATGAAAAACTGTTTTTT.

This chain joins TRBV7-9 and TRBJ2-7; D might be TRBD2 (6 bases). The CDR3 runs 15 residues. V was cut by 5 bases and J by 10 bases, with 24 bases left in between. Germline loops: CDR1 SEHNR, CDR2 FQNEAQ (reference sequence). CDR3 in DNA: TGTGCCAGCAGCCCCTGGGACTTCTGGAGGGTGGAACAGTACTTC. Protein product: CASSPWDFWRVEQYF. The variable domain in full, completed from reference TRBV7-9 and TRBJ2-7, reads DTGVSQNPRHKITKRGQNVTFRCDPISEHNRLYWYRQTLGQGPEFLTYFQNEAQLEKSRLLSDRFSAERPKGSFSTLEIQRTEQGDSAMYLCASSPWDFWRVEQYFGPGTRLTVT.

The chain links TRBV29-1 to TRBJ2-3; no definite D call. This CDR3 contains 9 residues. Germline V CDR1 and CDR2: SQVTM, ANQGSEA. Between the trimmed V and J ends, which lost 6 bases and 5 bases, there was a span of 3 bases. DNA for the CDR3: TGCAGCGTAGGAGATACGCAGTATTTT. Protein sequence: CSVGDTQYF.

The J gene is TRBJ2-7, the V gene TRBV7-9; 7 bases are shared with TRBD2. Trimming cost V 4 bases and J 7 bases; bases outside gene matches: 1. Germline V gene data show CDR1 as SEHNR and CDR2 as FQNEAQ (reference sequence). The CDR3 spans 11 residues. The CDR3, as DNA: TGTGCCAGCAGCTCGCGGGGGGAGCAGTACTTC. It specifies CASSSRGEQYF.

This clone was seen once. The rearrangement joins TRBV6-1 to TRBJ2-4; 10 bases fit TRBD1. V shed 2 bases, J shed 4 bases, and the junction held 5 bases outside the gene matches. CDR1 is MNHNS and CDR2 is SASEGT in the germline V gene. The CDR3 is made up of 16 amino acids. In nucleotides, the CDR3 is TGTGCCAGCAGTGAACGGCCGGGACAGGGGAAAAACATTCAGTACTTC. This sequence encodes CASSERPGQGKNIQYF.

This sequence joins TRBV7-9 and TRBJ2-7; 8 nucleotides agree with TRBD2. The CDR3 sequence is 15 residues long. The trim removed 5 bases at V and 3 bases at J, leaving 9 bases unmatched. CDR1 is SEHNR and CDR2 is FQNEAQ in the germline V gene (reference sequence). The CDR3 DNA sequence: TGTGCCAGCAGCCCAACCGGGACTAGGATCTACGAGCAGTACTTC. Its translation: CASSPTGTRIYEQYF.

In nucleotides, the CDR3 is TGCGCCAGTTATCCGGGCACCGGGGAGCTGTTTTTT. Translated: CASYPGTGELFF. This chain joins TRBV10-2 and TRBJ2-2, with D unclear. CDR3 size: 12 residues. The V end was cut by 9 bases, the J end by 4 bases, with 9 bases between. In germline, CDR1 is WSHSY, CDR2 SAAADI.

The chain couples TRBV6-5 to TRBJ2-1; TRBD2 might be the D (5 bases). The CDR3 length is 13 residues. The germline V gene encodes CDR1 MNHEY and CDR2 SVGAGI. V lost 5 bases, J lost 4 bases, and 9 bases lay in between. CDR3: CASSDGVYNEQFF. DNA for the CDR3: TGTGCCAGCAGTGACGGGGTTTACAATGAGCAGTTCTTC.

Comment on this clone: This sample includes further DNA sequences coding for the same CDR3. V usage is TRBV19 and J usage is TRBJ1-1; D may be TRBD1 (5 bases). Deletions cut 3 bases from V and 1 base from J, with 9 bases between. Germline V CDR1 and CDR2: LNHDA, SQIVND (reference sequence). This CDR3 region has 14 residues. The CDR3 spells CASSIGRANTEAFF. DNA of the CDR3: TGTGCCAGTAGTATCGGCAGGGCGAACACTGAAGCTTTCTTT.